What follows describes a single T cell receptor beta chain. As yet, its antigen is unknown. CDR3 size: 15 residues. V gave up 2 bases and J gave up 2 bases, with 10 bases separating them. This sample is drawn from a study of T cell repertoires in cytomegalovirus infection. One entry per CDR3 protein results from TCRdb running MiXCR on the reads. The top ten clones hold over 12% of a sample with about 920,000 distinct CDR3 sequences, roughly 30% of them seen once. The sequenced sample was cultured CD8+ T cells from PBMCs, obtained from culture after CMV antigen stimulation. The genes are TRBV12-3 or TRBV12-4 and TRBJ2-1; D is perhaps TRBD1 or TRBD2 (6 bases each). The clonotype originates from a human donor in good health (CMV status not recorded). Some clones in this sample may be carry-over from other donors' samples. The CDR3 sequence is CASSLRGPAYNEQFF. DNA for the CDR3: TGTGCCAGCAGTTTACGGGGGCCTGCCTACAATGAGCAGTTCTTC.